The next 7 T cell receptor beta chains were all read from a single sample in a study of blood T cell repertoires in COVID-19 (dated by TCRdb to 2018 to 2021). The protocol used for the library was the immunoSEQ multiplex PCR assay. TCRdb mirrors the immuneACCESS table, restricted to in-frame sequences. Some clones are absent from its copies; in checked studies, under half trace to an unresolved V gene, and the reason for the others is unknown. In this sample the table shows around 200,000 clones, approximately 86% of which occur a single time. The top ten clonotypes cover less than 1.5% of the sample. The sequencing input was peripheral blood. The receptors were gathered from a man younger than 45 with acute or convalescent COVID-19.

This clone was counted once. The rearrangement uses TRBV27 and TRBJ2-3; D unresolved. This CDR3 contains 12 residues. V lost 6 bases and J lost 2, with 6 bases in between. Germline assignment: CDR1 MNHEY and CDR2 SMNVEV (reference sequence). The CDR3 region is CASSLVTDTQYF. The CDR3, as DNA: TGTGCCAGCAGCCTAGTCACAGATACGCAGTATTTT.

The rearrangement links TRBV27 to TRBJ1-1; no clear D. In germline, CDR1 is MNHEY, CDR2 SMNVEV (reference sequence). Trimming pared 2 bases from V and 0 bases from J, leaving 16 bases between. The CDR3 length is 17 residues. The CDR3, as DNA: TGTGCCAGCAGTTTAGTTCCCGAACAGAGTATGAACACTGAAGCTTTCTTT. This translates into CASSLVPEQSMNTEAFF.

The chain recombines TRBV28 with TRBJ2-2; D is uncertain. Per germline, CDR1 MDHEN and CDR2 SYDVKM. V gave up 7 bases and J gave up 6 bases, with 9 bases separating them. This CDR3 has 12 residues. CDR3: CASMGRPGELFF. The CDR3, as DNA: TGTGCCAGCATGGGCAGGCCCGGGGAGCTGTTTTTT.

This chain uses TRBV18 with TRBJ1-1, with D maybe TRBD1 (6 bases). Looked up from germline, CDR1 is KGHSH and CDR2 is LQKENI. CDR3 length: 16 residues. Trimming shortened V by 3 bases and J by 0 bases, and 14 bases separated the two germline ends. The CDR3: CASSPTGFGMNTEAFF. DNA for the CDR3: TGTGCCAGCTCACCCACAGGGTTTGGGATGAACACTGAAGCTTTCTTT.

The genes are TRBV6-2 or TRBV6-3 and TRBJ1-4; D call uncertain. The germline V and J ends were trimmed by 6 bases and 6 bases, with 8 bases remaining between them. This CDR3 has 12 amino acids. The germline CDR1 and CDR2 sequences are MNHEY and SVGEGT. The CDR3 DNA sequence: TGTGCCAGCAGCCCCGCGGATGAAAAACTGTTTTTT. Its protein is CASSPADEKLFF.

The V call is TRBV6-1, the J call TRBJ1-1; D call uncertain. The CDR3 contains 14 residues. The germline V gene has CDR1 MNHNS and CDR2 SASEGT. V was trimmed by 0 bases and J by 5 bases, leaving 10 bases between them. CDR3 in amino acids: CASSEAWKRTEAFF. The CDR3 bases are TGTGCCAGCAGTGAAGCATGGAAGAGGACTGAAGCTTTCTTT.

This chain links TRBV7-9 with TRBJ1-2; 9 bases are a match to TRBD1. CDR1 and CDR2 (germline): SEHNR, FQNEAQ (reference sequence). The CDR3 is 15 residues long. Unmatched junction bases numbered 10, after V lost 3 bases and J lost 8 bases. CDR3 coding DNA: TGTGCCAGCAGCTTGACAGGGGGGTCCAACTGGGGCTACACCTTC. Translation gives CASSLTGGSNWGYTF.